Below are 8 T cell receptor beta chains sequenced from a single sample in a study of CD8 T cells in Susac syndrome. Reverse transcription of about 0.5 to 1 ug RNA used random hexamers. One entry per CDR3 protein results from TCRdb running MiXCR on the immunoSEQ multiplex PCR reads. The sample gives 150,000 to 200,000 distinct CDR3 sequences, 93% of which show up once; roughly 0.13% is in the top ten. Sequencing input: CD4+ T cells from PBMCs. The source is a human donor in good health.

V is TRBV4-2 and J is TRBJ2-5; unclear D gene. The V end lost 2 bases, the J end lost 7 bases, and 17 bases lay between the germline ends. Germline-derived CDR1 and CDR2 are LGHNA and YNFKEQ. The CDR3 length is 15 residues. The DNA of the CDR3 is TGTGCCAGCAGCCAACTTGAATCTGGAAAGCGGACCCAGTACTTC. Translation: CASSQLESGKRTQYF.

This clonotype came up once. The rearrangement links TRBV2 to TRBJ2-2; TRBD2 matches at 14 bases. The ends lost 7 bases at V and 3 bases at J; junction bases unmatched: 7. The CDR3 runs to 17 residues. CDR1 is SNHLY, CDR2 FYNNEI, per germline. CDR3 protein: CASTLTSGGADTGELFF. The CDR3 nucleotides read TGTGCCAGCACCTTGACTAGCGGGGGGGCCGACACCGGGGAGCTGTTTTTT.

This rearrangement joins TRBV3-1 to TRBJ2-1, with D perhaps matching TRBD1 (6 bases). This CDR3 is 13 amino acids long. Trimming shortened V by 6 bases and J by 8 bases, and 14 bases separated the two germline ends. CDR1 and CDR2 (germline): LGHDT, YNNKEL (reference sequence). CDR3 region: CASSQQGGDEQFF. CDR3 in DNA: TGTGCCAGCAGTCAACAGGGTGGAGATGAGCAGTTCTTC.

CDR3 residues: CASSATSYEQYF. CDR3 nucleotide sequence: TGTGCCAGCAGTGCGACCTCCTACGAGCAGTACTTC. V is TRBV25-1 and J is TRBJ2-7; unclear D gene. Germline values: CDR1 MGHDK, CDR2 SYGVNS. The V and J ends lost 4 bases and 0 bases respectively, with 4 bases between them. The CDR3 has 12 amino acids.

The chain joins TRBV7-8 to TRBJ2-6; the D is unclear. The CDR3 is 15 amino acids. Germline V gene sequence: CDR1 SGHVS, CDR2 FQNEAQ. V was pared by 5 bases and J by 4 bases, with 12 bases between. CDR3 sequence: CASSLVLAGANVLTF. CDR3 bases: TGTGCCAGCAGCCTTGTACTTGCCGGGGCCAACGTCCTGACTTTC. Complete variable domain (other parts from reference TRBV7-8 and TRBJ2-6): GAGVSQSPRYKVAKRGQDVALRCDPISGHVSLFWYQQALGQGPEFLTYFQNEAQLDKSGLPSDRFFAERPEGSVSTLKIQRTQQEDSAVYLCASSLVLAGANVLTFGAGSRLTVL.

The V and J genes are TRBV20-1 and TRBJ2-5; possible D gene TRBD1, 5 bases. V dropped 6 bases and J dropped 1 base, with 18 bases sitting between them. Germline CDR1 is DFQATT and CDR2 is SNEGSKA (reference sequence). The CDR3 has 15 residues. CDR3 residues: CSAGTGVNIQETQYF. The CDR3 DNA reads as TGCAGTGCCGGCACAGGAGTTAATATCCAAGAGACCCAGTACTTC.

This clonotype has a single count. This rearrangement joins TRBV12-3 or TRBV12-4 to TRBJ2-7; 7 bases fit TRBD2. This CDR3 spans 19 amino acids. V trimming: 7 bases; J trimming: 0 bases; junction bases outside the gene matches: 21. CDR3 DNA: TGTGCCAGCAACCTTAACAGCGGGGCAGGGCCTTACCGCTCCTACGAGCAGTACTTC. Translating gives CASNLNSGAGPYRSYEQYF.

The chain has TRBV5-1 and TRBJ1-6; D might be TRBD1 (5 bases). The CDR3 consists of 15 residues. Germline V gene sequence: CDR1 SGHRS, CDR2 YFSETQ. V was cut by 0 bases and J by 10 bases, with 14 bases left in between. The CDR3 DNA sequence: TGCGCCAGCAGCTTGGGGCAGGGCCAGGGATCACCCCTCCACTTT. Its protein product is CASSLGQGQGSPLHF. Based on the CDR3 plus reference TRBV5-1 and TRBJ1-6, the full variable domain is KAGVTQTPRYLIKTRGQQVTLSCSPISGHRSVSWYQQTPGQGLQFLFEYFSETQRNKGNFPGRFSGRQFSNSRSEMNVSTLELGDSALYLCASSLGQGQGSPLHFGNGTRLTVT.